These 21 T cell receptor beta chains were sequenced from one sample in a study of early stage breast cancer tumors. The table came from immunoSEQ multiplex PCR; TCRdb's copy has only in-frame clones and leaves some out. The sample includes some 72,000 clones, approximately 79% of them seen just once. Input material: blood. The receptors were gathered from a person aged 60 to 70 with breast cancer.

This chain connects TRBV19 to TRBJ2-7; D may match TRBD1 or TRBD2 (6 bases each). The CDR3 contains 21 residues. The V gene lost 3 bases and the J gene lost 4 bases, with 34 bases spanning the gap. Germline CDR1 and CDR2: LNHDA and SQIVND (reference sequence). The CDR3, as DNA: TGTGCCAGTAGTATGGTGAAAGTCGGGGGCACGGGGCTAGTAGGTGGTTACGAGCAGTACTTC. Translating it yields CASSMVKVGGTGLVGGYEQYF. The whole variable domain, filled in from reference TRBV19 and TRBJ2-7, reads DGGITQSPKYLFRKEGQNVTLSCEQNLNHDAMYWYRQDPGQGLRLIYYSQIVNDFQKGDIAEGYSVSREKKESFPLTVTSAQKNPTAFYLCASSMVKVGGTGLVGGYEQYFGPGTRLTVT.

The rearrangement links TRBV29-1 to TRBJ2-4; no reliable D call. This CDR3 has 12 residues. Germline CDR1 and CDR2: SQVTM and ANQGSEA. Trimming took off 6 bases at V and 2 bases at J, with 8 bases between the two ends. CDR3 protein: CSVREPKNIQYF. The CDR3 nucleotides read TGCAGCGTAAGAGAACCCAAAAACATTCAGTACTTC.

This sequence joins TRBV5-3 and TRBJ1-2; 7 bases align to TRBD1. TRBV5-3 is marked as an open reading frame, function uncertain. The CDR3 has 15 amino acids. Trimming cost V 4 bases and J 4 bases; bases outside gene matches: 10. The CDR3 spells CARSLHTGAGYGYTF. DNA for the CDR3: TGTGCCAGAAGCCTACACACAGGGGCGGGCTATGGCTACACCTTC.

This sequence joins TRBV6-5 and TRBJ1-1; TRBD1 is a possible D gene (5 bases). This CDR3 has 11 residues. V gave up 2 bases and J gave up 10 bases, with 8 bases separating them. From germline, CDR1 is MNHEY and CDR2 SVGAGI. The CDR3 sequence is CASSYAGGAFF. The CDR3 nucleotides are TGTGCCAGCAGTTACGCGGGGGGAGCTTTCTTT.

This clone appeared a few times. V is TRBV21-1 and J is TRBJ2-3; TRBD2, the table's D call, was not compared with the DNA. TRBV21-1 is labeled a pseudogene. This CDR3 spans 16 amino acids. The CDR3 region has the DNA TGTGCCAGCAGCAAACCACCCACGAGATTAACAGATACGCAGTATTTT. It encodes CASSKPPTRLTDTQYF.

The chain is built from TRBV30 and TRBJ1-6, with D possibly being TRBD1 (5 bases). V was trimmed by 0 bases and J by 14 bases, leaving 17 bases between them. CDR1 GTSNPN and CDR2 SVGIG come from the germline V gene (reference sequence). CDR3 length: 14 amino acids. CDR3 loop: CAWSVPQGWTTLHF. The CDR3 region has the DNA TGTGCCTGGAGTGTACCCCAGGGATGGACAACCCTCCACTTT.

The chain recombines TRBV27 with TRBJ2-7, with D possibly being TRBD2 (6 bases). The V gene's germline CDR1 is MNHEY and CDR2 SMNVEV (reference sequence). Trimming cost V 5 bases and J 2 bases, with 19 bases left between them. The CDR3 runs to 16 residues. The CDR3 bases are TGTGCCAGCAGTCCCCGGAGGGGAAGAGGAGCCTACGAGCAGTACTTC. It codes for CASSPRRGRGAYEQYF.

The V and J genes are TRBV18 and TRBJ2-3, with a weak D call TRBD2 (5 bases). The CDR3 is made up of 16 amino acids. V was pared by 1 base and J by 0 bases, with 11 bases between. Germline V CDR1 and CDR2: KGHSH, LQKENI. The CDR3 bases are TGTGCCAGCTCACCACTCGGGGTCATAAGCACAGATACGCAGTATTTT. The encoded protein is CASSPLGVISTDTQYF.

The chain has TRBV15 and TRBJ2-1; 7 bases match TRBD1. Germline lookup yields CDR1 LNHNV and CDR2 YYDKDF (reference sequence). This CDR3 region has 15 residues. V was clipped by 5 bases and J by 4 bases; unmatched bases: 8. The CDR3 DNA reads TGTGCCACCAGCCCCCGACAGGGACCTTACAATGAGCAGTTCTTC. The encoded protein is CATSPRQGPYNEQFF. The entire variable domain, with the rest obtained from reference TRBV15 and TRBJ2-1, is as follows: DAMVIQNPRYQVTQFGKPVTLSCSQTLNHNVMYWYQQKSSQAPKLLFHYYDKDFNNEADTPDNFQSRRPNTSFCFLDIRSPGLGDTAMYLCATSPRQGPYNEQFFGPGTRLTVL.

The chain joins TRBV7-6 to TRBJ1-3; D unresolved. This CDR3 comprises 13 residues. Trimming pared 4 bases from V and 4 bases from J, leaving 8 bases between. The germline CDR1 and CDR2 sequences are SGHVS and FNYEAQ. This CDR3 reads CASSSEQGNTIYF. For the CDR3, the DNA is TGTGCCAGCAGCTCCGAACAGGGAAACACCATATATTTT. Full variable domain (rest looked up from reference TRBV7-6 and TRBJ1-3): GAGVSQSPRYKVTKRGQDVALRCDPISGHVSLYWYRQALGQGPEFLTYFNYEAQQDKSGLPNDRFSAERPEGSISTLTIQRTEQRDSAMYRCASSSEQGNTIYFGEGSWLTVV.

In this sample, this clone turned up a few times. The rearrangement joins TRBV2 to TRBJ2-1; D remains unclear. V was cut by 9 bases and J by 6 bases, with 9 bases left in between. Germline assignment: CDR1 SNHLY and CDR2 FYNNEI. The CDR3 sequence is 11 residues long. The CDR3 DNA reads as TGTGCCAGTTACGGACCCAATGAGCAGTTCTTC. Translating gives CASYGPNEQFF.

The rearrangement uses TRBV11-2 and TRBJ1-1; TRBD1 matches 8 bases. Germline V gene data show CDR1 as SGHAT and CDR2 as FQNNGV. V was clipped by 5 bases and J by 1 base; unmatched bases: 6. The CDR3 consists of 15 residues. The CDR3 nucleotides read TGTGCCAGCAGCCCTCGGACAGGGCCGAACACTGAAGCTTTCTTT. It specifies CASSPRTGPNTEAFF.

This clone occurred once. The rearrangement joins TRBV7-9 to TRBJ1-1; a possible D gene is TRBD1 (5 bases). This CDR3 has 13 amino acids. Germline CDR1 is SEHNR and CDR2 is FQNEAQ (reference sequence). The ends were cut back, 5 bases at V and 11 bases at J, with 18 bases in the middle. The CDR3 nucleotides are TGTGCCAGCAGCCCCCGGGACTCTCTGGCGGCTTTCTTT. It translates to CASSPRDSLAAFF.

This chain joins TRBV7-8 and TRBJ2-3; D is unclear. Germline values: CDR1 SGHVS, CDR2 FQNEAQ. With 4 bases removed from V and 3 bases from J, the gap between germline ends came to 2 bases. CDR3 size: 11 residues. The CDR3 DNA sequence: TGTGCCAGCAGCTCAACAGATACGCAGTATTTT. Translated, it gives CASSSTDTQYF. The full variable domain, its missing parts supplied by reference TRBV7-8 and TRBJ2-3, is GAGVSQSPRYKVAKRGQDVALRCDPISGHVSLFWYQQALGQGPEFLTYFQNEAQLDKSGLPSDRFFAERPEGSVSTLKIQRTQQEDSAVYLCASSSTDTQYFGPGTRLTVL.

This clone was seen only once. This chain connects TRBV7-2 to TRBJ1-1; D remains unclear. The CDR3 spans 13 residues. Trimming cost V 5 bases and J 3 bases, with 10 bases left between them. Germline CDR1 is SGHTA and CDR2 is FQGNSA. The CDR3 coding sequence is TGTGCCAGCAGCCTTATCCAGTACACTGAAGCTTTCTTT. Translating gives CASSLIQYTEAFF.

This clone has a handful of counts. The V gene is TRBV5-4, the J gene TRBJ2-2, with TRBD2 identical over 11 bases. CDR3 length equals 16 residues. V lost 0 bases and J lost 8; bases outside the gene matches: 6. Germline V gene data show CDR1 as SGHNT and CDR2 as YYREEE (reference sequence). The CDR3 here is CASSLGLAGGVGELFF. The CDR3 nucleotides are TGTGCCAGCAGCTTGGGGCTAGCGGGAGGTGTTGGGGAGCTGTTTTTT. Full variable domain (missing parts from reference TRBV5-4 and TRBJ2-2): ETGVTQSPTHLIKTRGQQVTLRCSSQSGHNTVSWYQQALGQGPQFIFQYYREEENGRGNFPPRFSGLQFPNYSSELNVNALELDDSALYLCASSLGLAGGVGELFFGEGSRLTVL.

This chain joins TRBV5-1 and TRBJ1-5; no reliable D call. Germline CDR1 and CDR2: SGHRS and YFSETQ. The length of the CDR3 is 14 residues. V was clipped by 0 bases and J by 6 bases, with 10 bases between them. CDR3 sequence (DNA): TGCGCCAGCAGCTTGGAAGGGAGTGGTCAGCCCCAGCATTTT. Translation gives CASSLEGSGQPQHF.

The chain carries TRBV27 and TRBJ1-2, with 7 bases matching TRBD1. The V gene's germline CDR1 is MNHEY and CDR2 SMNVEV (reference sequence). Trimming took 6 bases from V and 5 from J; bases not matched to a gene: 15. This CDR3 has 16 residues. This chain's CDR3 is CASRKGATGPLYGYTF. In DNA form, the CDR3 reads TGTGCCAGCAGGAAGGGGGCCACAGGGCCTTTATATGGCTACACCTTC.

J is TRBJ2-1 and V is TRBV9, with 8 bases identical to TRBD2. V was clipped by 2 bases and J by 8 bases; unmatched bases: 9. The germline V gene encodes CDR1 SGDLS and CDR2 YYNGEE. The CDR3 has 15 residues. The CDR3 here is CASSVTSVRSDEQFF. In nucleotides, the CDR3 is TGTGCCAGCAGCGTGACTAGCGTTAGGTCGGATGAGCAGTTCTTC. The variable domain in full, completed from reference TRBV9 and TRBJ2-1, reads DSGVTQTPKHLITATGQRVTLRCSPRSGDLSVYWYQQSLDQGLQFLIQYYNGEERAKGNILERFSAQQFPDLHSELNLSSLELGDSALYFCASSVTSVRSDEQFFGPGTRLTVL.

This chain connects TRBV10-3 to TRBJ2-3; D might be TRBD2 (5 bases). V was shortened by 7 bases and J by 6 bases, with 11 bases between the two germline ends. Germline-derived CDR1 and CDR2 are ENHRY and SYGVKD. The CDR3 runs to 12 residues. Written as DNA, the CDR3 is TGTGCCATCAAGGCCGGCGGGGATACGCAGTATTTT. Amino acids: CAIKAGGDTQYF.

The V gene is TRBV27, the J gene TRBJ2-5; D may correspond to TRBD1 or TRBD2 (5 bases each). This CDR3 comprises 13 residues. The V end was cut by 6 bases, the J end by 5 bases, with 13 bases between. Germline values: CDR1 MNHEY, CDR2 SMNVEV (reference sequence). CDR3 in DNA: TGTGCCAGCAGCGGTCGATGGGGGGAGACCCAGTACTTC. It specifies CASSGRWGETQYF.